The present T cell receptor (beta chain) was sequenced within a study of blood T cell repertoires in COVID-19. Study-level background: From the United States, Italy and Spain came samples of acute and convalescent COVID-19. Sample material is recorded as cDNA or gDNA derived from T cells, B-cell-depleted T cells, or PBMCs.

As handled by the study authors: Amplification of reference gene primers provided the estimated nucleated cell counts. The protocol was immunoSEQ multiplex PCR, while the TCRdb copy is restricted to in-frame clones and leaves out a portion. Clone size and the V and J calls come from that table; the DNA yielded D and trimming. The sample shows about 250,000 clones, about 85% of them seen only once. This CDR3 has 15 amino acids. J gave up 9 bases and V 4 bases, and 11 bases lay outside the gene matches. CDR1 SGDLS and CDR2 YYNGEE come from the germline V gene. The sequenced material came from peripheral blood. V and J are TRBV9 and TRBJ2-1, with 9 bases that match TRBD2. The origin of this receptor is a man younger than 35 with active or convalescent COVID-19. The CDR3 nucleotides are TGTGCCAGCAGCCCCCCAGCGGGAGGATCCGCTGAGCAGTTCTTC. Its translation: CASSPPAGGSAEQFF.